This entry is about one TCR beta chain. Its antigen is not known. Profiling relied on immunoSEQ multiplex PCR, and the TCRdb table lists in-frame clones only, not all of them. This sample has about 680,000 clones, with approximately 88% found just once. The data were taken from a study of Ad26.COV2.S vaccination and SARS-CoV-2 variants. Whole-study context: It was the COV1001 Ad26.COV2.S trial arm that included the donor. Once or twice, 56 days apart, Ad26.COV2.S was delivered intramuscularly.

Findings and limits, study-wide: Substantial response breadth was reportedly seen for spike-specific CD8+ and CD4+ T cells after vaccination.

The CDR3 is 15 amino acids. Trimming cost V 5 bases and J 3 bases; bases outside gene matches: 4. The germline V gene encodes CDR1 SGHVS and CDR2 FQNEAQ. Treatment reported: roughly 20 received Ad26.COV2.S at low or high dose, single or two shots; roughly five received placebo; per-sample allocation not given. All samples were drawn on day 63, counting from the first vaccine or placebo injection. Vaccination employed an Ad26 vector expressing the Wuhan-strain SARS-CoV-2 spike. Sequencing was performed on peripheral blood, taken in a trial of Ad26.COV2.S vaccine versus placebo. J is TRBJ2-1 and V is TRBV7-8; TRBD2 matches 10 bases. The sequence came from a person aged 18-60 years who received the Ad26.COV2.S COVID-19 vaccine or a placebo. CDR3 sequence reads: CASSIGTSDYNEQFF. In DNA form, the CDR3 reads TGTGCCAGCAGCATTGGGACTAGCGACTACAATGAGCAGTTCTTC.